One sample yielded the 3 T cell receptor beta chains listed below, sequenced in a study of post-analysis software for immune sequencing data. Study-wide results and caveats: About five TRBV segments, including TRBV5-6, TRBV5-1 and TRBV20-1, were more frequent in patients than controls.

These receptors' antigens are unknown. Each TCR beta cDNA library carried unique molecular identifiers. From the PCR reads, TCRdb called clonotypes with MiXCR, one entry per CDR3 protein. Of a few hundred thousand distinct CDR3 sequences in the sample, roughly 45% are singletons; the top ten hold over 10%. The sample comprised blood. The receptors shown here come from a girl between 10 and 17 years old with multiple sclerosis.

The chain carries TRBV4-3 and TRBJ2-1; D may match TRBD1 or TRBD2 (5 bases each). The CDR3 sequence is 15 residues long. Between the trimmed V and J ends, which lost 4 bases and 6 bases, there was a span of 16 bases. In germline, CDR1 is LGHNA, CDR2 YSLEER. The CDR3 loop is CASSPGTGRGNEQFF. In DNA form, the CDR3 reads TGCGCCAGCAGCCCCGGGACGGGGAGAGGCAATGAGCAGTTCTTC.

The V and J genes are TRBV20-1 and TRBJ2-7; 7 positions agree with TRBD2. Germline V gene data show CDR1 as DFQATT and CDR2 as SNEGSKA (reference sequence). The CDR3 consists of 14 residues. In DNA form, the CDR3 reads TGCAGCCCGACAAATAGCGGGCAACCCTACGAGCAGTACTTC. It encodes CSPTNSGQPYEQYF.

J is TRBJ2-7 and V is TRBV5-1, with D perhaps TRBD2 (5 bases). Germline V gene lookup returns CDR1 SGHRS and CDR2 YFSETQ. This CDR3 is built from 16 residues. The V gene lost 2 bases and the J gene lost 1 base, with 16 bases spanning the gap. CDR3 residues: CASSLDRGLESYEQYF. DNA for the CDR3: TGCGCCAGCAGCTTAGATCGGGGTTTGGAATCCTACGAGCAGTACTTC.